This note documents a single T cell receptor (beta chain) sequence. Its antigen remains unidentified. This CDR3 has 13 residues. Trimming took 4 bases from V and 4 from J, leaving 11 bases between them. Germline CDR1 is SGHNT and CDR2 is YYREEE (reference sequence). This sample was taken from a study of cytomegalovirus exposure and HLA in healthy donors. Study-level information: Of the donors genotyped, 300 to 500 in all, about 76% fell in the Caucasian-associated ancestry cluster.

The study, taken as a whole, reports: The presence/absence work took it that sequencing depth was about the same across donors. CMV serostatus was the only immune exposure information that was available.

Each donor's status was that of a healthy bone marrow donor. The PCR ran on 60 Vbeta and 13 Jbeta primers. Repertoires were generated with immunoSEQ multiplex PCR, while TCRdb's copy carries only in-frame clones and drops some. The table shows roughly 100,000 clones, with 75% to 80% occurring only once. The chain has TRBV5-4 and TRBJ1-1; a weak D match, TRBD1 (5 bases). This receptor was taken from a man between 60 and 70 years old in good health and CMV-seropositive. Sequences were obtained from PBMCs. This CDR3 is CASSLTVSTEAFF. CDR3 nucleotide sequence: TGTGCCAGCAGCCTGACAGTCTCCACTGAAGCTTTCTTT.